These 21 T cell receptor beta chains originate from one sample sequenced in a study of beta chain features in type 1 diabetes. Study-wide results and caveats: Among patients with Type 1 diabetes, TCRB CDR3s were moderately but significantly shorter in every one of the four CD4+ subsets.

Every isolated RNA sample was fully reverse transcribed, so sequencing captured expressed TCRB transcripts. Clones were read by immunoSEQ multiplex PCR, and TCRdb kept only the in-frame ones, dropping some. Of 300,000 to 450,000 clones listed, 10% to 15% are singletons. No antigen is known for these receptors. The material sequenced was naive CD4+ T cells from blood. The receptors originated from a woman aged 18-29 years with type 1 diabetes.

This chain joins TRBV5-1 and TRBJ2-1, with 8 bases identical to TRBD2. The germline V gene encodes CDR1 SGHRS and CDR2 YFSETQ. Losses at the gene ends were 0 bases for V and 8 bases for J; bases not matched to a gene: 7. CDR3 length: 15 residues. The DNA for the CDR3 is TGCGCCAGCAGCTTGGTTCTCGGGGGGGCTTATGAGCAGTTCTTC. Translation gives CASSLVLGGAYEQFF.

This rearrangement joins TRBV29-1 to TRBJ2-5; TRBD2 aligns across 8 bases. CDR1 and CDR2 (germline): SQVTM, ANQGSEA. V was pared by 3 bases and J by 5 bases, with 8 bases of the junction left unmatched. The CDR3 loop spans 14 amino acids. The CDR3 region is CSVDTGGPRETQYF. CDR3 nucleotide sequence: TGCAGCGTTGATACGGGAGGGCCGCGGGAGACCCAGTACTTC.

This sequence joins TRBV20-1 and TRBJ1-2; D not resolved. The CDR3 is 11 amino acids. V was cut by 6 bases and J by 8 bases, with 13 bases left in between. Per germline, CDR1 DFQATT and CDR2 SNEGSKA (reference sequence). In DNA, the CDR3 is TGCAGTGCCAGGTGGGCGAACGGCTACACCTTC. As protein: CSARWANGYTF.

This chain joins TRBV14 and TRBJ2-7; D may be TRBD1 (5 bases). Germline CDR1 and CDR2: SGHDN and FVKESK. The CDR3 is 17 amino acids. V lost 2 bases to trimming and J lost 2 bases, with 19 bases between them. The CDR3 nucleotides are TGTGCCAGCAGCCAACCCCGGTGGCAGGGTGGAACCTACGAGCAGTACTTC. It yields the protein CASSQPRWQGGTYEQYF.

The chain recombines TRBV28 with TRBJ1-6, with TRBD1 matching over 8 bases. This CDR3 spans 17 amino acids. Trimming removed 3 bases from V and 13 bases from J; junction bases left unmatched: 17. From germline, CDR1 is MDHEN and CDR2 SYDVKM. Here the CDR3 reads CASSLETGGNWIYPLHF. In nucleotides, the CDR3 is TGTGCCAGCAGTTTGGAAACAGGGGGGAATTGGATTTACCCCCTCCACTTT.

This CDR3 reads CASSLIRGETQYF. The CDR3 coding sequence is TGTGCCAGCAGTCTCATACGGGGGGAGACCCAGTACTTC. V usage is TRBV28 and J usage is TRBJ2-5, with D possibly being TRBD2 (6 bases). CDR3 length: 13 amino acids. Germline CDR1 MDHEN, CDR2 SYDVKM. The V end lost 5 bases, the J end lost 5 bases, and 12 bases lay between the germline ends. Supplemented by reference TRBV28 and TRBJ2-5, the full variable domain reads DVKVTQSSRYLVKRTGEKVFLECVQDMDHENMFWYRQDPGLGLRLIYFSYDVKMKEKGDIPEGYSVSREKKERFSLILESASTNQTSMYLCASSLIRGETQYFGPGTRLLVL.

V usage is TRBV28 and J usage is TRBJ1-5, with D perhaps TRBD1 (5 bases). The CDR3 contains 14 residues. Germline CDR1 reads MDHEN; CDR2 reads SYDVKM. Trimming took off 7 bases at V and 1 base at J, with 11 bases between the two ends. DNA for the CDR3: TGTGCCAGCATGGGGGGTTACAGCAATCAGCCCCAGCATTTT. Encoded protein: CASMGGYSNQPQHF.

This clone was counted a few times. The chain combines TRBV5-1 with TRBJ2-1; 10 bases align to TRBD2. The germline V gene encodes CDR1 SGHRS and CDR2 YFSETQ. The J segment lost 7 bases and the V segment lost 2 bases, leaving 3 bases of the junction unmatched. This CDR3 has 14 residues. CDR3 DNA: TGCGCCAGCAGCTTTAGCGGGGGGCATAATGAGCAGTTCTTC. Its translation: CASSFSGGHNEQFF.

This clone has just a few counts. CDR3 DNA: TGTGCCAGCAGCTTAGTAGGGACTCTTAGGGGCACCGGGGAGCTGTTTTTT. Translating gives CASSLVGTLRGTGELFF. The chain carries TRBV13 and TRBJ2-2; TRBD2 is a possible D gene (6 bases). The germline gives CDR1 PRHDT, CDR2 FYEKMQ (reference sequence). Trimming stripped 1 base from V and 4 bases from J, with 16 bases between. The CDR3 extends over 17 amino acids. Variable domain in full (rest from reference TRBV13 and TRBJ2-2): AAGVIQSPRHLIKEKRETATLKCYPIPRHDTVYWYQQGPGQDPQFLISFYEKMQSDKGSIPDRFSAQQFSDYHSELNMSSLELGDSALYFCASSLVGTLRGTGELFFGEGSRLTVL.

The chain employs TRBV29-1 and TRBJ2-5, with a possible D match to TRBD1 (6 bases). V lost 7 bases and J lost 1, with 13 bases in between. The CDR3 runs 13 residues. Looked up from germline, CDR1 is SQVTM and CDR2 is ANQGSEA. The CDR3, as DNA: TGCAGCGCCCGAGGACAGCTCCAAGAGACCCAGTACTTC. Protein: CSARGQLQETQYF.

This chain joins TRBV14 and TRBJ2-7; D is unresolved. The ends were cut back, 0 bases at V and 5 bases at J, with 8 bases in the middle. Looked up from germline, CDR1 is SGHDN and CDR2 is FVKESK. The CDR3 contains 13 residues. The chain's CDR3 is CASSQESRDEQYF. The CDR3 bases are TGTGCCAGCAGCCAAGAAAGTCGGGACGAGCAGTACTTC.

This clone turned up a few times. V gene TRBV18 combines with J gene TRBJ1-1, with a weak D call TRBD1 (6 bases). V shed 9 bases and J shed 4 bases, with 12 bases lying between them. CDR3 length equals 12 residues. The germline V gene encodes CDR1 KGHSH and CDR2 LQKENI. CDR3 protein: CASEGDGTEAFF. The CDR3 DNA is TGTGCCAGTGAGGGGGACGGCACTGAAGCTTTCTTT.

This rearrangement joins TRBV7-9 to TRBJ1-4; tentatively, D is TRBD1 (6 bases). The V gene's germline CDR1 is SEHNR and CDR2 FQNEAQ (reference sequence). Trimming took off 5 bases at V and 13 bases at J, with 20 bases between the two ends. This CDR3 comprises 14 residues. In DNA form, the CDR3 reads TGTGCCAGCAGCCCAAACCAGGGGCCTGGGGGACTGTTTTTT. Protein: CASSPNQGPGGLFF.

The chain's CDR3 is CASSPHGGGHHDTQYF. The CDR3 nucleotides read TGTGCCAGCAGTCCTCACGGAGGGGGCCATCATGATACGCAGTATTTT. The chain combines TRBV28 with TRBJ2-3; perhaps TRBD1 as D (7 bases). The CDR3 is 16 amino acids. V was trimmed by 5 bases and J by 6 bases, leaving 21 bases between them. Germline assignment: CDR1 MDHEN and CDR2 SYDVKM.

This clone was counted between two and nine times. The rearrangement links TRBV5-1 to TRBJ1-1, with D hard to call. Germline V gene data show CDR1 as SGHRS and CDR2 as YFSETQ. The CDR3 spans 16 residues. Trimming pared 1 base from V and 1 base from J, leaving 14 bases between. In DNA form, the CDR3 reads TGCGCCAGCAGCTTGATGAGGATTCGCCCGAACACTGAAGCTTTCTTT. Translated, it gives CASSLMRIRPNTEAFF.

The chain links TRBV7-9 to TRBJ2-1; TRBD1 matches at 8 bases. After removal of 7 bases from V and 4 bases from J, the junction contained 6 bases not matched to a gene. CDR1 is SEHNR, CDR2 FQNEAQ, per germline (reference sequence). The CDR3 sequence is 14 residues long. CDR3 in amino acids: CASTRTGLYNEQFF. In DNA, the CDR3 is TGTGCCAGCACCCGGACAGGGCTTTACAATGAGCAGTTCTTC.

This chain connects TRBV6-6 to TRBJ2-1, with unresolved D. V lost 4 bases, J lost 5 bases, and 6 bases lay in between. The CDR3 has 12 amino acids. In germline, CDR1 is MNHNY, CDR2 SVGAGI (reference sequence). CDR3: CASSFQDNEQFF. Here the CDR3 DNA reads TGTGCCAGCAGTTTCCAGGACAATGAGCAGTTCTTC.

This clone was counted between two and nine times. The chain uses TRBV7-2 and TRBJ2-2; 7 nucleotides align to TRBD2. The CDR3 runs to 14 residues. CDR1 and CDR2 (germline): SGHTA, FQGNSA. V trimming: 5 bases; J trimming: 6 bases; junction bases outside the gene matches: 6. CDR3 in amino acids: CASSPRLAPGELFF. In DNA form, the CDR3 reads TGTGCCAGCAGCCCACGACTAGCCCCCGGGGAGCTGTTTTTT.

This clone was observed a handful of times. This chain joins TRBV28 and TRBJ2-7, with 7 bases matching TRBD2. The junction had 9 bases not matched to a gene; V was cut back by 4 bases and J by 0 bases. Germline V CDR1 and CDR2: MDHEN, SYDVKM. CDR3 length: 16 residues. In nucleotides, the CDR3 is TGTGCCAGCAGTTCCGCCCGGCGGGAGCGCTCCTACGAGCAGTACTTC. Translated, it gives CASSSARRERSYEQYF. Using reference TRBV28 and TRBJ2-7 for the parts outside the CDR3, the full variable domain is DVKVTQSSRYLVKRTGEKVFLECVQDMDHENMFWYRQDPGLGLRLIYFSYDVKMKEKGDIPEGYSVSREKKERFSLILESASTNQTSMYLCASSSARRERSYEQYFGPGTRLTVT.

This clone was found a few times. The chain uses TRBV11-2 and TRBJ2-7, with TRBD2 as a possible D gene (5 bases). This CDR3 has 14 residues. Germline V CDR1 and CDR2: SGHAT, FQNNGV. V was clipped by 0 bases and J by 6 bases, with 12 bases between them. CDR3 protein: CASSLERGVGEQYF. Here the CDR3 DNA reads TGTGCCAGCAGCTTAGAACGGGGTGTGGGCGAGCAGTACTTC.

The chain couples TRBV7-2 to TRBJ1-2; 7 bases match TRBD1. CDR1 is SGHTA, CDR2 FQGNSA, per germline. Trimming took 6 bases from V and 5 from J; bases not matched to a gene: 6. This CDR3 has 13 amino acids. For the CDR3, the DNA is TGTGCCAGCAGTACCGGGACAGCATATGGCTACACCTTC. Its protein is CASSTGTAYGYTF.